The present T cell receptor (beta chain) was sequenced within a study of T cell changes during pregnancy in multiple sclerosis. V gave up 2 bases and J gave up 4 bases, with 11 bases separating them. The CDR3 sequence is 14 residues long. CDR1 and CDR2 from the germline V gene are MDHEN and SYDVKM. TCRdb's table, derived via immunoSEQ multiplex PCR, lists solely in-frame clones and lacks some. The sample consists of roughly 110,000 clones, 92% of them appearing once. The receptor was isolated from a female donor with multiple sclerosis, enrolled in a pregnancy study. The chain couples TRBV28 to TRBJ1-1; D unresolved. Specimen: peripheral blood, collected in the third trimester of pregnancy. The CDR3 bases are TGTGCCAGCAGTTTAGGAAAACAGAGCACTGAAGCTTTCTTT. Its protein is CASSLGKQSTEAFF.